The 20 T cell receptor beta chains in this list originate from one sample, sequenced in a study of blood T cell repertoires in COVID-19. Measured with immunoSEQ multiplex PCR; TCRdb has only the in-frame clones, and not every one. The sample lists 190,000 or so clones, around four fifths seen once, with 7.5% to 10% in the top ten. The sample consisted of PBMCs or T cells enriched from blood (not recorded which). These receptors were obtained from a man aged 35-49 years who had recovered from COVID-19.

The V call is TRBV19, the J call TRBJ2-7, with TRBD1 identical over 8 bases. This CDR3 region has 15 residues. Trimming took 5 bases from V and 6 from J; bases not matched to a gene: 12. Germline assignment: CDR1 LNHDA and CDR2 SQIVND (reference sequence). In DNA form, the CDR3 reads TGTGCCAGTAGTCCACGAGGACAGGGTCTATCCGAGCAGTACTTC. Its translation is CASSPRGQGLSEQYF.

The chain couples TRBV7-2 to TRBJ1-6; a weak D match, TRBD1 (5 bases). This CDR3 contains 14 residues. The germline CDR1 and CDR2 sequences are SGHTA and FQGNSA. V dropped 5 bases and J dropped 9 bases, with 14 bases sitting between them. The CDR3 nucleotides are TGTGCCAGCAGCGTCAGGCAGGGAAGTTCACCCCTCCACTTT. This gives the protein CASSVRQGSSPLHF.

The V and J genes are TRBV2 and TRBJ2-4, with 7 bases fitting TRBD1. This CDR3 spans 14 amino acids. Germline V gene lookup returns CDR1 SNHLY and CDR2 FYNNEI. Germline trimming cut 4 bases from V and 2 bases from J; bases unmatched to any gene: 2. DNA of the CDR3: TGTGCCAGCAGTGTACAGGGGACCAAAAACATTCAGTACTTC. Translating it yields CASSVQGTKNIQYF.

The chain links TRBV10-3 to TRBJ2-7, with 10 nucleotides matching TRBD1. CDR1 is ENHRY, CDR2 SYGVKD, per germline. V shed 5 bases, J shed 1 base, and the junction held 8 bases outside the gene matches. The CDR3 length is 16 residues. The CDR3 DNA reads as TGTGCCATCAGTTCGGGACAGGGGAGATTGTCCTACGAGCAGTACTTC. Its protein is CAISSGQGRLSYEQYF.

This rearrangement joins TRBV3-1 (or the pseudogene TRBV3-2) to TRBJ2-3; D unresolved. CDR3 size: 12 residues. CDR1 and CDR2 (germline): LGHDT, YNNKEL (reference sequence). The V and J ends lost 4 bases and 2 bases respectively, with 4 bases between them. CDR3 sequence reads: CASSPNTDTQYF. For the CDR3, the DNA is TGTGCCAGCAGCCCCAACACAGATACGCAGTATTTT.

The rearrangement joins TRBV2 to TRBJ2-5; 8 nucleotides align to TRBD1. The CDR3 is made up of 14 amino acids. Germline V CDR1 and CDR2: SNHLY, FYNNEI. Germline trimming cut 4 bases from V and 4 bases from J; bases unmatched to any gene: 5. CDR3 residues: CASSGQGIRETQYF. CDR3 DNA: TGTGCCAGCAGTGGACAGGGGATTCGAGAGACCCAGTACTTC.

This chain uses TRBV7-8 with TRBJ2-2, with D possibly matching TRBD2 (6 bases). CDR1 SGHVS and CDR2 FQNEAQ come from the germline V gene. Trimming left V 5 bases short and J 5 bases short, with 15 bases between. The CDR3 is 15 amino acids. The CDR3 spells CASSPGLLSTGELFF. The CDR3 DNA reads TGTGCCAGCAGCCCGGGACTTCTCTCAACCGGGGAGCTGTTTTTT.

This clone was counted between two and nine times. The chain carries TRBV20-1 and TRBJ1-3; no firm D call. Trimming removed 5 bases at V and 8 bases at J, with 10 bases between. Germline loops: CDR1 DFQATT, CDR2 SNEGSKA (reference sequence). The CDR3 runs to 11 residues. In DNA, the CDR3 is TGCAGTGCTTATGGCGGGTACACCATATATTTT. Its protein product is CSAYGGYTIYF.

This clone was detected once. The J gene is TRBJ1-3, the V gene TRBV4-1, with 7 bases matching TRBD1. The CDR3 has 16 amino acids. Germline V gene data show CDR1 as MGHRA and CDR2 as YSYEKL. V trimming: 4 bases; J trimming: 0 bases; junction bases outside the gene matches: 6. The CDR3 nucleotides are TGCGCCAGCAGCCCCACGGGGACAGACTCTGGAAACACCATATATTTT. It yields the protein CASSPTGTDSGNTIYF.

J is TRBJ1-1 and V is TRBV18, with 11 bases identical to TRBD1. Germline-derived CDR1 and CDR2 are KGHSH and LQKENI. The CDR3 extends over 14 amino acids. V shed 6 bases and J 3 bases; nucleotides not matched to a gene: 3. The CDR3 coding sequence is TGTGCCAGCTCTAGGGACAGGGGGGACACTGAAGCTTTCTTT. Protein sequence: CASSRDRGDTEAFF.

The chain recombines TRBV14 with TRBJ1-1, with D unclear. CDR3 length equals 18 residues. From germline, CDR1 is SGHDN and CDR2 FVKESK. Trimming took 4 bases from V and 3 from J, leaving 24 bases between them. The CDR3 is CASSRGRNGPGWDTEAFF. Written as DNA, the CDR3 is TGTGCCAGCAGCCGTGGGAGGAATGGTCCGGGGTGGGACACTGAAGCTTTCTTT.

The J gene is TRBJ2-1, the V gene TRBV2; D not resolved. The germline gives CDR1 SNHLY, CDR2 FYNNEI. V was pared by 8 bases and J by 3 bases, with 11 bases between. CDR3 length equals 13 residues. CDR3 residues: CASAAVFYNEQFF. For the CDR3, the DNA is TGTGCCAGCGCGGCGGTCTTCTACAATGAGCAGTTCTTC. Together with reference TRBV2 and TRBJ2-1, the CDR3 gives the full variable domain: EPEVTQTPSHQVTQMGQEVILRCVPISNHLYFYWYRQILGQKVEFLVSFYNNEISEKSEIFDDQFSVERPDGSNFTLKIRSTKLEDSAMYFCASAAVFYNEQFFGPGTRLTVL.

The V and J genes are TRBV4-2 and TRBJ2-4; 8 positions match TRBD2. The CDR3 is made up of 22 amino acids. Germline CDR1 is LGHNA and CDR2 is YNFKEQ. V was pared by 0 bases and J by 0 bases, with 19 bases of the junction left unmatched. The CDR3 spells CASSQDSRGSSGVNLAKNIQYF. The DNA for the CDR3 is TGTGCCAGCAGCCAAGATTCAAGGGGAAGTAGCGGGGTGAATCTAGCCAAAAACATTCAGTACTTC.

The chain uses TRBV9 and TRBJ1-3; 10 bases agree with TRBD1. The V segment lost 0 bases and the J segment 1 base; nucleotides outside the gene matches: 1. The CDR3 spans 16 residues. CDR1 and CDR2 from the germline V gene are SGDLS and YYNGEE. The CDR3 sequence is CASSVAGQGSGNTIYF. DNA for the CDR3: TGTGCCAGCAGCGTAGCGGGACAGGGGTCTGGAAACACCATATATTTT.

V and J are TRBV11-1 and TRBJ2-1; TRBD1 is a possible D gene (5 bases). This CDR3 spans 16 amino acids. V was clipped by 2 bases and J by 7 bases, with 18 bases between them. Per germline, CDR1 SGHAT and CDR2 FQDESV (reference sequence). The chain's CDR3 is CASSLSPERGWNEQFF. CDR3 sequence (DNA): TGTGCCAGCAGCTTATCTCCAGAAAGGGGTTGGAATGAGCAGTTCTTC. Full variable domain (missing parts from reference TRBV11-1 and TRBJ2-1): EAEVAQSPRYKITEKSQAVAFWCDPISGHATLYWYRQILGQGPELLVQFQDESVVDDSQLPKDRFSAERLKGVDSTLKIQPAELGDSAMYLCASSLSPERGWNEQFFGPGTRLTVL.

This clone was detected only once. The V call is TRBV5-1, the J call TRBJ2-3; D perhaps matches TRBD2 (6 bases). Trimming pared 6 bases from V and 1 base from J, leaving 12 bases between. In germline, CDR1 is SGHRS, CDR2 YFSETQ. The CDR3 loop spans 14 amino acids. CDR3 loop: CASKYGRGTDTQYF. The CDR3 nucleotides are TGCGCCAGCAAATACGGGAGAGGCACAGATACGCAGTATTTT.

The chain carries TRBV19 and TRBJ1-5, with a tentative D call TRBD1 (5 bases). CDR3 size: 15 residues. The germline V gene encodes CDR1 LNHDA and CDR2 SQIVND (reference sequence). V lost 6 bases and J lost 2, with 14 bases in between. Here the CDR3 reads CASRMGDSGNQPQHF. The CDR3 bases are TGTGCCAGTAGGATGGGGGACTCGGGCAATCAGCCCCAGCATTTT.

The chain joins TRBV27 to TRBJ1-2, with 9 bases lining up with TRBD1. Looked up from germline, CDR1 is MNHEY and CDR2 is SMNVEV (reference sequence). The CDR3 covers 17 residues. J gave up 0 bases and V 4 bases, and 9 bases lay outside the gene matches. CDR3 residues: CASSSLGTGKANYGYTF. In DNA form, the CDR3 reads TGTGCCAGCAGTTCTCTGGGGACAGGGAAAGCTAACTATGGCTACACCTTC.

In DNA, the CDR3 is TGTGCCAGCATAGACAGGGGGAGCACAGATACGCAGTATTTT. Its translation: CASIDRGSTDTQYF. The chain couples TRBV6-4 to TRBJ2-3; 9 bases map to TRBD1. V was pared by 7 bases and J by 0 bases, with 2 bases of the junction left unmatched. The germline V gene encodes CDR1 MRHNA and CDR2 SNTAGT. CDR3 length equals 14 residues.

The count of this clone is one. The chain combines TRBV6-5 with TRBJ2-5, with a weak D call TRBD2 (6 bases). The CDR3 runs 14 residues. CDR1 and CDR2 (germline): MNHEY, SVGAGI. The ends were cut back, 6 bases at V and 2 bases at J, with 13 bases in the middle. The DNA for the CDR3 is TGTGCCAGCAGCTTCGGGACTTTGCAAGAGACCCAGTACTTC. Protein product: CASSFGTLQETQYF.